What follows is one T cell receptor (beta chain) and its context. Its binding antigen is unknown. Nothing much larger sits one base from this clone, and base qualities are not available. This entry is derived from a study of beta chain features in type 1 diabetes (dated 2018 in TCRdb). Some background on the complete study: Mean age, gender distribution, total cell number and subset yield were not different between patients and healthy donors. A total of about 110 million sorted cells were examined across all samples, and the number of cells per subset was strongly correlated with RNA yield. In the study, recently diagnosed type 1 diabetes patients and matched healthy donors were compared on the TCRB repertoires of their sorted circulating CD4+ T cell subsets. Whereas all 28 donors provided naive and central memory subsets, regulatory and stem cell-like memory subsets were isolated from just 8 patients and roughly 8 healthy donors.

CDR1 and CDR2 are drawn from the germline V gene: SGHTA, FQGNSA. V is pruned by 5 bases and J by 7 bases, leaving 7 bases of the junction without a gene match. The CDR3 goes from the cysteine to the phenylalanine over 15 residues. The CDR3 DNA has 45 bases and is translated from base 1. Study-wide conclusions, independent of this receptor: PCR may preferentially amplify shorter templates, but because patient and control samples were amplified and corrected together, any resulting skew would affect both groups equally. Because cDNA was sequenced instead of genomic DNA, highly expressing activated cells could be over-represented, though the groups showed no difference in activation or CD3 levels. Fewer insertions and more nucleotide deletions at VDJ recombination sites were observed in patients with type 1 diabetes, implying thymic rearrangement abnormalities. Because the HLA sub-analyses included only small numbers of individuals, any influence of HLA type on TCRB rearrangement was left unresolved. A moderate but significant shortening of TCRB CDR3 length was observed in type 1 diabetes patients in all four CD4+ subsets. The naive, central memory and regulatory TCRB repertoires appeared to resemble one another more closely among patients than among healthy donors.

The High Capacity cDNA Reverse Transcription Kit was used to reverse transcribe all of the isolated RNA, meaning that expressed TCRB transcripts were what got sequenced. Deep immunoSEQ sequencing was applied to naive, central memory and regulatory T cell samples, giving an average of approximately 3.8 million total reads per sample. Sorted cells were lysed in RLT buffer and RNA was extracted with DNase-treated RNeasy Micro or Mini kits, depending on cell number. Each cell subset was processed separately to prevent cross-contamination, with patient and healthy donor samples processed together. The immunoSEQ multiplex PCR was used to amplify TCRB sequences from cDNA, generating 87-bp fragments that spanned the CDR3 region. The amplicons were sequenced using the Illumina HiSeq platform. Per the source publication's procedure: Synthetic template baselines were used to correct PCR bias computationally, reads within Hamming distance 2 were collapsed, and singletons that could not be merged were discarded. Reads were aligned against IMGT so that V, D and J genes, CDR3 length and insertions or deletions at six rearrangement sites could be assigned. Within each subset, clonotype counts were normalized to the number of sorted cells before true diversity and Gini coefficients were calculated with the tcR R package. Repertoire sharing was quantified using the overlap coefficient calculated on TCRB nucleotide sequences. TCRdb took over this immuneACCESS table, retaining in-frame rearrangements with V and J assigned. Such tables are incomplete; in checked studies, under half of the missing clones stem from an unresolved V gene, and the remainder is unexplained. The D gene and trimming were derived from the DNA, and the V and J assignments and clone size from that table. For this sample there are about 370,000 clones; around 9.6% appear just once. 0.55% to 0.75% of the sample is taken by the ten largest.

A single peripheral blood draw of approximately 120 mL on average was collected from each donor into heparinised tubes. A BD FACSAria II was used to sort naive, central memory, regulatory and stem cell-like memory CD4+ T cells with a panel that included CD45RO, CCR7, CD25, CD127, CD95 and CD27. All sorted populations exceeded 95% purity. PBMCs were isolated right away by Lymphoprep density gradient centrifugation and were stained directly, without culture. Samples were stained and sorted in pairs, with one healthy donor and one patient per experiment, so that batch effects were minimized. Here the chain combines TRBV7-2 and TRBJ2-4; 11 middle bases align to TRBD1. The TCR comes from a man aged 30-40 years with type 1 diabetes. The sequenced sample consisted of central memory CD4+ T cells from blood. The DNA is TGTGCCAGCAGCCCCCGCCGGGACAGGGGGAACATTCAGTACTTC. This sequence encodes CASSPRRDRGNIQYF.